These 2 T cell receptor beta chains share one sample of origin, sequenced in a study of T-cell reconstitution after alpha-beta-depleted transplantation in children. This sample's TCRbeta library carried unique molecular identifier barcodes. MiXCR, applied by TCRdb to the PCR reads, yields one record per CDR3 protein. The table records 500,000 to 650,000 distinct CDR3 sequences, over 10% of them present only once. Sequencing was performed on PBMCs, mostly from graft donor cells, taken 360 days after TCRalphabeta/CD19-depleted stem cell transplant. Source of these receptors: a male patient younger than 18 who had a stem cell transplant for acute myeloid leukemia, so the T cells may come from the graft donor.

In its sample, this clonotype was seen many times. The chain combines TRBV4-3 with TRBJ2-7; 8 bases agree with TRBD2. The CDR3 totals 16 residues. Germline CDR1 LGHNA, CDR2 YSLEER. J lost 3 bases, V lost 4 bases, and 11 bases had no gene match. The CDR3 DNA sequence: TGCGCCAGCAGCCTCCAGCGGGAGAAGCCTTACTACGAGCAGTACTTC. It specifies CASSLQREKPYYEQYF.

The rearrangement uses TRBV29-1 and TRBJ2-1; 7 bases are shared with TRBD2. Germline loops: CDR1 SQVTM, CDR2 ANQGSEA. There are 13 residues in the CDR3. V shed 8 bases and J 4 bases; nucleotides not matched to a gene: 8. As DNA, the CDR3 is TGCAGCCCGAGGCTAGCGGATTACAATGAGCAGTTCTTC. Amino acids: CSPRLADYNEQFF.